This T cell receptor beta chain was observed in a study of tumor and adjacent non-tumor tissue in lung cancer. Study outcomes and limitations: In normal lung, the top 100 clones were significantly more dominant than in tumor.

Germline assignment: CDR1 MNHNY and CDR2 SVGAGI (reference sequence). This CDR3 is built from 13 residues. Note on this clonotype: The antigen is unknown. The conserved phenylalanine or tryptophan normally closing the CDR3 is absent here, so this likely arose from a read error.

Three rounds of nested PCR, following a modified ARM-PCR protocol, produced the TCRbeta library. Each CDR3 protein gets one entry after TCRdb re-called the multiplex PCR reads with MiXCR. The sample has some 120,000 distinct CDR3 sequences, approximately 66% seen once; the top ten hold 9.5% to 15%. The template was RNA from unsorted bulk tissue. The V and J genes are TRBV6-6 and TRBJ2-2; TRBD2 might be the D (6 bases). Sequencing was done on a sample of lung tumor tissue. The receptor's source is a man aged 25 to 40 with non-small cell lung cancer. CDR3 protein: CASSYSVGGKLFY. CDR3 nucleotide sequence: TGTGCCAGCAGTTACTCCGTAGGCGGGAAGCTGTTTTAT.